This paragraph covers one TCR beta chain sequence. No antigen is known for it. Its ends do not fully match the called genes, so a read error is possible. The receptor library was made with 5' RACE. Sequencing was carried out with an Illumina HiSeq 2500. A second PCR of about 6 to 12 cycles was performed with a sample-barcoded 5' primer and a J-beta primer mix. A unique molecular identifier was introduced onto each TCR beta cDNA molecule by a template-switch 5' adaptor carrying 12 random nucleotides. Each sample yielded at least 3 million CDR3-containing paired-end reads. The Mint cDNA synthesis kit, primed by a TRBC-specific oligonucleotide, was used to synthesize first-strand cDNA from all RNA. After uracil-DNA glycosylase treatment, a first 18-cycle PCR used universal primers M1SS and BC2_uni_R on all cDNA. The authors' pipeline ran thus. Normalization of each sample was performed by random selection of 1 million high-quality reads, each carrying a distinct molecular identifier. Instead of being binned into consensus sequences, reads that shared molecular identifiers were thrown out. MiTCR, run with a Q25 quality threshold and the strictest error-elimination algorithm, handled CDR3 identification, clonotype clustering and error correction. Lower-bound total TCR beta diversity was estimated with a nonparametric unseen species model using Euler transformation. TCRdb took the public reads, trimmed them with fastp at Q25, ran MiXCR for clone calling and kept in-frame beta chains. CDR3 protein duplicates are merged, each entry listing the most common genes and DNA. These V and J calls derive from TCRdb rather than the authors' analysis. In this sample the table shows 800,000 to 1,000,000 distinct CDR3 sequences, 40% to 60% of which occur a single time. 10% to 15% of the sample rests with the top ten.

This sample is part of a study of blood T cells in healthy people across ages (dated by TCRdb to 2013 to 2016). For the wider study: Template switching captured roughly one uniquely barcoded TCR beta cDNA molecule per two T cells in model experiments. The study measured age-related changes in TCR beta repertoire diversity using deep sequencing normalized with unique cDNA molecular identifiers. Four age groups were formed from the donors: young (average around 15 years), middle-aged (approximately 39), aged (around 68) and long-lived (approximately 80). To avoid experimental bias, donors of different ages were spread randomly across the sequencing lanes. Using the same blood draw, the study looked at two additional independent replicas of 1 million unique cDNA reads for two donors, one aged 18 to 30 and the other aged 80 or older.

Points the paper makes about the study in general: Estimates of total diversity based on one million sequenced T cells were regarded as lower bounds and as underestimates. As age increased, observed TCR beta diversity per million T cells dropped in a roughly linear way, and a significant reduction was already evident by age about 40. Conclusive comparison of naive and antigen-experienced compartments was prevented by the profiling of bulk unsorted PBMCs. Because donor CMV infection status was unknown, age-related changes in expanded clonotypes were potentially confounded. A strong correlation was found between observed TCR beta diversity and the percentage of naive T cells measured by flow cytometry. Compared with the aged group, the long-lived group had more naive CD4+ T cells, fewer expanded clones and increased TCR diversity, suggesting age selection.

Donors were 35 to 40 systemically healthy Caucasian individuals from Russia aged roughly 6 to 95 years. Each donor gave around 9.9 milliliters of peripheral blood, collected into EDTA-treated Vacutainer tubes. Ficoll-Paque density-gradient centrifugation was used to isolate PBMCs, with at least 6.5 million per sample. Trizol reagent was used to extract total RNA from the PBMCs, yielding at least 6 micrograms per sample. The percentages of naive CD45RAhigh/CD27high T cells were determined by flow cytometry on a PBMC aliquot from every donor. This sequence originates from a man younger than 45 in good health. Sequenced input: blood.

The CDR3 protein: CVSSNRGRSTDTQYF. The DNA reads TGTGTCAGCAGTAACAGGGGGCGGAGCACAGATACGCAGTATTTT. The rearrangement joined TRBV12-3 or TRBV12-4 to TRBJ2-3, with 9 bases matching TRBD1. The CDR3 has 15 amino acids, counting the end cysteine and phenylalanine. The only DNA kept is the CDR3, 45 bases in frame from the first base.